Following are 8 T cell receptor beta chains from one sample sequenced in a study of T-cell memory formation after mild COVID-19. TCRdb re-called the 5' RACE reads through MiXCR, storing one row per CDR3 protein. The table shows 190,000 or so distinct CDR3 sequences, with over 20% occurring only once. Source material: PBMCs or a T cell subset sorted from them (not recorded which). Receptors were obtained from an adult woman who had mild COVID-19 (a few samples of this study predate the infection). Cell type and time point are not known.

This clonotype has more than one count but fewer than ten. The chain links TRBV29-1 to TRBJ1-1; D unclear. Looked up from germline, CDR1 is SQVTM and CDR2 is ANQGSEA. The CDR3 spans 12 residues. V lost 7 bases to trimming and J lost 6 bases, with 15 bases between them. This CDR3 is CSAHGEGPEAFF. CDR3 sequence (DNA): TGCAGCGCCCACGGGGAGGGCCCTGAAGCTTTCTTT.

V gene TRBV9 combines with J gene TRBJ2-3, with 12 bases identical to TRBD2. CDR1 SGDLS and CDR2 YYNGEE come from the germline V gene. Losses at the gene ends were 3 bases for V and 5 bases for J; bases not matched to a gene: 7. The CDR3 covers 16 residues. CDR3 in amino acids: CASSGLAGGPKDTQYF. CDR3 nucleotides: TGTGCCAGCAGCGGGCTAGCGGGGGGGCCGAAAGATACGCAGTATTTT.

In its sample, this clonotype was seen a few times. In DNA, the CDR3 is TGTGCCAGCAGCTTAAGTCAAGCGGGAGGGCGGGTCAATGAGCAGTTCTTC. Translated: CASSLSQAGGRVNEQFF. The rearrangement links TRBV7-9 to TRBJ2-1; 10 bases agree with TRBD2. The germline CDR1 and CDR2 sequences are SEHNR and FQNEAQ (reference sequence). This CDR3 has 17 amino acids. V was clipped by 2 bases and J by 6 bases; unmatched bases: 10.

This rearrangement joins TRBV12-3 or TRBV12-4 to TRBJ2-3; 8 bases align to TRBD1. CDR3 length equals 16 residues. Unmatched junction bases numbered 9, after V lost 4 bases and J lost 3 bases. CDR3 residues: CASSSLGQGWTDTQYF. The CDR3 region has the DNA TGTGCCAGCAGTTCCCTCGGACAGGGTTGGACAGATACGCAGTATTTT.

This clonotype came up a few times. The rearrangement links TRBV7-8 to TRBJ2-1; TRBD2 agrees at 13 bases. V dropped 0 bases and J dropped 3; count of bases not matched to a gene: 14. Germline loops: CDR1 SGHVS, CDR2 FQNEAQ. The CDR3 has 21 residues. CDR3: CASSLAAVLAGGPAFYNEQFF. The CDR3 region has the DNA TGTGCCAGCAGCTTAGCTGCGGTACTAGCGGGGGGGCCCGCCTTCTACAATGAGCAGTTCTTC.

The V call is TRBV7-3, the J call TRBJ1-2, with no clear D. The V gene's germline CDR1 is SGHTA and CDR2 FQGTGA. V was pared by 4 bases and J by 0 bases, with 9 bases between. The CDR3 consists of 14 residues. The CDR3 DNA reads TGTGCCAGCAGCTCCGACGGCGCTAACTATGGCTACACCTTC. Translating it yields CASSSDGANYGYTF.

The CDR3 nucleotides read TGCGCCAGCAGCTTCACCCCTAACGAGAAGTACAATGAGCAGTTCTTC. Protein sequence: CASSFTPNEKYNEQFF. This chain connects TRBV4-1 to TRBJ2-1; D unclear. Trimming took off 5 bases at V and 4 bases at J, with 18 bases between the two ends. The CDR3 covers 16 residues. CDR1 and CDR2 (germline): MGHRA, YSYEKL.

The CDR3 DNA sequence: TGTGCCAGCAGCTTGGACCTCTACCTGAACACTGAAGCTTTCTTT. Translation gives CASSLDLYLNTEAFF. The chain links TRBV11-2 to TRBJ1-1; D not resolved. Trimming shortened V by 3 bases and J by 0 bases, and 11 bases separated the two germline ends. The CDR3 sequence is 15 residues long. Germline V CDR1 and CDR2: SGHAT, FQNNGV.